The entry below gives a single T cell receptor beta chain sequence along with its context. This clonotype showed up many times. Its binding antigen is unknown. The input lacks base qualities; no much larger clone sits a single base away. Moderately to severely active disease, a Clinical Activity Score of at least 3, a NOSPECS grade of at least 4, and a duration under 3 months were present in ophthalmopathy patients. Any patient with an uncontrolled infection, another autoimmune disease, pregnancy or lactation was excluded. Diagnoses were established on the basis of clinical symptoms, serum thyroxine and TRAb, thyroid ultrasound, and orbital computed tomography. PBMCs were isolated from approximately 10 ml of fresh peripheral blood by Ficoll-Paque density gradient centrifugation. Total RNA was extracted using Trizol reagent, and RNA quality was assessed on an Agilent 2100 Bioanalyzer. Amplification of TCR beta CDR3 regions was carried out from RNA transcripts. A first-round RT-PCR of the TCR CDR3 used the HTBI primer set with the Qiagen OneStep RT-PCR kit. A second multiplex PCR round built the libraries, followed by size selection and purification. Sequencing of the libraries was done on an Illumina HiSeq2000 using paired-end 100 bp reads. For the original study's pipeline: SOAPnuke was used to process the raw data, with reads discarded if the reads contained adapters or uncalled bases, had a mean Phred below 15, or lacked an exact constant-primer or identifier match. COPE v1.2.5 was used to merge high-quality paired reads, and clonotypes were defined as unique nucleotide sequences. MiTCR v1.1 was used to align the clonotypes against IMGT TRBV, TRBD and TRBJ reference segments. The analysis was restricted to V-J combinations with a frequency above 0.0001, which together covered about 99% of the repertoires. A TCS score was defined as the ratio of F50 (clonal expansion) to E x V (chaos), with BLOSUM62-based TCRdist applied between CDR3 peptides within each V-J. Welch's t-statistics and random forest reduced roughly 530 V-J features to roughly 13, which were used in a naive Bayes classifier (R e1071). TCRdb applied fastp at Q25 and MiXCR to the public reads, then kept only in-frame beta chains. Here each entry gathers all rows of one CDR3 protein and keeps the most common genes and DNA. TCRdb's processing, not the authors' own work, is the source of the V and J calls. This sample is represented by about 500,000 distinct CDR3 sequences; under 20% of them were singletons. Clones ranked in the top ten supply under 20% of the sample.

The data are from a study of T cells in Graves' hyperthyroidism and ophthalmopathy (dated by TCRdb to between 2018 and 2020). Study-level background: Peripheral blood samples were taken at the time of initial diagnosis, prior to any treatment. In over five Graves' hyperthyroidism patients, the study also compared T-cell repertoires from thyroid tissue with T-cell repertoires from blood. TCR V-J signatures able to tell the groups apart were searched for in a discovery cohort of 95 to 100 patients, of whom more than 40 had Graves' ophthalmopathy and roughly 58 had stable Graves' hyperthyroidism. Following sampling, methimazole starting at 30 mg daily was given to hyperthyroidism patients, and high-dose intravenous methylprednisolone was given to ophthalmopathy patients. Prospective prediction of ophthalmopathy was tested in an independent validation cohort of 18 to 20 hyperthyroidism patients and some 17 patients who later progressed to ophthalmopathy. According to the paper, TCR Vbeta CDR3 sequencing was carried out on some 130 peripheral blood samples, which came from fewer than 50 ophthalmopathy, fewer than 80 hyperthyroidism and approximately 17 progressor patients. The 100 discovery patients were randomly split 7:3 into training and test sets. Here is what the overall study found, with its caveats: Ophthalmopathy was separated from stable hyperthyroidism by a 13 V-J signature model, with 85% to 90% sensitivity and around 81% specificity obtained in cross-validation and 80%/75% obtained in testing. Most expanded thyroid clonotypes (frequency above 0.001) were also found in blood, which suggests that blood repertoires may mirror thyroid immune responses. Sample size was not statistically predetermined, and blinding of investigators to group allocation was not performed. In validation, the model predicted progression to ophthalmopathy with approximately 69% sensitivity and about 72% specificity, a median of around six months before onset.

The sequence derives from a woman aged 18-30 years with Graves' ophthalmopathy. Sample: blood.

The CDR3 amino acid sequence is: CASSLGGTGGSPLHF. Read as DNA, the sequence is TGTGCCAGCAGTTTAGGGGGGACAGGCGGTTCACCCCTCCACTTT. The V and J segments used are TRBV12-3 or TRBV12-4 and TRBJ1-6; the central 8 bases match TRBD1. The CDR3, cysteine through phenylalanine, is 15 amino acids long. This entry keeps only the CDR3 DNA: 45 bases, framed from base 1. Compared with germline, V lacks 1 base and J lacks 9 bases; bases without a gene match: 5.